These T cell receptor beta chains were read from a single sample in a study of CD8+CD57+ T cells in acquired aplastic anemia. TCRdb fed the reads into MiXCR, producing one record per CDR3 protein. The sample comprises about 190,000 distinct CDR3 sequences, roughly half of which are singletons, and more than 15% rests with the top ten. Sample: sorted CD4+, CD8+, or CD8+CD57+ T cells (not recorded which) from PBMCs. The origin of the receptors is a human donor in good health, serving as a control. Both conserved end residues are part of each CDR3. Fields, in order: D gene, V gene, J gene, clone size, CDR3 protein, CDR3 DNA. A D gene is named only where the DNA matches it firmly. Where a row states a size, it is once, few, many or the class of an expanded clone; other rows omit it.

>-|TRBV9|TRBJ2-5|-
CASSSRTEETQYF
TGTGCCAGCAGCTCCAGGACAGAAGAGACCCAGTACTTC
>-|TRBV15|TRBJ1-6|few
CATSRDLRGSSSPLHF
TGTGCCACCAGCAGAGATCTTCGGGGCAGTAGTTCACCCCTCCACTTT
>TRBD1|TRBV7-2|TRBJ2-7|many
CASSPPTGFHEQYF
TGTGCCAGCAGCCCACCGACAGGGTTCCACGAGCAGTACTTC
>-|TRBV9|TRBJ2-5|-
CASSVGGAEETQYF
TGTGCCAGCAGCGTAGGGGGGGCCGAAGAGACCCAGTACTTC
>-|TRBV19|TRBJ1-1|many
CASSIREVDTEAFF
TGTGCCAGTAGTATCAGGGAGGTAGACACTGAAGCTTTCTTT
>-|TRBV2|TRBJ1-1|few
CASSDRPTAGTNTEAFF
TGTGCCAGCAGTGACCGCCCGACGGCAGGGACGAACACTGAAGCTTTCTTT
>-|TRBV7-9|TRBJ2-3|-
CASSRETDTQYF
TGTGCCAGCAGCCGGGAAACAGATACGCAGTATTTT
>-|TRBV15|TRBJ2-3|few
CATSRDLSGRTQYF
TGTGCCACCAGCAGAGATCTAAGTGGTCGTACGCAGTATTTT
>TRBD1|TRBV15|TRBJ1-2|-
CATSRDRTDFTGDRGYYGYTF
TGTGCCACCAGCAGAGACCGGACAGATTTCACCGGGGACAGGGGATACTATGGCTACACCTTC
>TRBD2|TRBV15|TRBJ2-2|few
CATGGDTGELFF
TGTGCCACCGGGGGGGACACCGGGGAGCTGTTTTTT
>TRBD2|TRBV19|TRBJ2-3|-
CASSISLAGGLEDTQYF
TGTGCCAGTAGTATCTCCTTAGCGGGGGGCTTAGAGGATACGCAGTATTTT
>-|TRBV4-2|TRBJ1-1|many
CASSQAGTPRALAFF
TGTGCCAGCAGCCAAGCCGGGACACCGAGGGCTCTAGCTTTCTTT
>-|TRBV28|TRBJ1-1|-
CASSRTGTQTEAFF
TGTGCCAGCAGCCGAACCGGGACTCAAACTGAAGCTTTCTTT
>-|TRBV12-3/TRBV12-4|TRBJ2-5|many
CASSLARHQETQYF
TGTGCCAGCAGTTTAGCGCGACATCAAGAGACCCAGTACTTC
>-|TRBV11-2|TRBJ1-1|many
CASSSLAIRQVNTEAFF
TGTGCCAGCAGCTCCCTGGCGATCCGACAGGTTAACACTGAAGCTTTCTTT
>TRBD2|TRBV19|TRBJ2-5|-
CASSSAGVLAGMGETQYF
TGTGCCAGTAGTTCGGCGGGGGTACTAGCGGGGATGGGGGAGACCCAGTACTTC
>TRBD1|TRBV12-3/TRBV12-4|TRBJ1-4|many
CASTRGQVLNEKLFF
TGTGCCAGCACCCGTGGACAGGTCTTGAATGAAAAACTGTTTTTT
>TRBD1|TRBV3-1|TRBJ1-1|-
CASSQVSHPWDSPDTEAFF
TGTGCCAGCAGCCAAGTCTCCCATCCCTGGGACAGCCCAGACACTGAAGCTTTCTTT
>-|TRBV5-1|TRBJ2-1|-
CASSLAGQGSRVF
TGCGCCAGCAGCTTGGCCGGGCAGGGGTCCAGGGTCTTC
>TRBD1|TRBV12-3/TRBV12-4|TRBJ1-1|-
CASSPGTGVRTEAFF
TGTGCCAGCAGCCCCGGGACAGGGGTAAGGACTGAAGCTTTCTTT
>-|TRBV5-8|TRBJ1-2|many
CASSSGDLYGYTF
TGTGCCAGCAGCTCTGGGGACCTCTATGGCTACACCTTC
>-|TRBV20-1|TRBJ1-1|-
CSAYYRRMNTEAFF
TGCAGTGCCTATTACAGGCGGATGAACACTGAAGCTTTCTTT
>TRBD1|TRBV10-3|TRBJ1-3|-
CAISDQGAGGNTIYF
TGTGCCATCAGTGACCAGGGGGCAGGTGGAAACACCATATATTTT
>-|TRBV7-9|TRBJ1-4|many
CASTYGGGREKLFF
TGTGCCAGCACCTATGGAGGGGGACGTGAAAAACTGTTTTTT
>TRBD2|TRBV14|TRBJ2-7|-
CASSQRLAGDYEQYF
TGTGCCAGCAGCCAGAGACTAGCGGGTGACTACGAGCAGTACTTC
>TRBD1|TRBV7-3|TRBJ1-1|-
CASSLAGTAMNTEAFF
TGTGCCAGCAGCTTAGCCGGGACAGCAATGAACACTGAAGCTTTCTTT
>TRBD1|TRBV11-3|TRBJ2-7|-
CASSFVPGGLHEQYF
TGTGCCAGCAGCTTCGTCCCAGGGGGTTTGCACGAGCAGTACTTC
>TRBD1|TRBV7-9|TRBJ2-2|-
CASSSTGISTGELFF
TGTGCCAGCAGCTCGACAGGGATTAGCACCGGGGAGCTGTTTTTT
>-|TRBV20-1|TRBJ2-7|-
CSAPAVGVRYEQYF
TGCAGTGCCCCGGCGGTGGGGGTCCGCTACGAGCAGTACTTC
>-|TRBV5-1|TRBJ1-6|-
CASSLASGDSPLHF
TGCGCCAGCAGCTTGGCTTCGGGAGATTCACCCCTCCACTTT
>-|TRBV12-3/TRBV12-4|TRBJ2-1|many
CASSFTSAGYNEQFF
TGTGCCAGCAGTTTCACTAGTGCGGGTTACAATGAGCAGTTCTTC
>-|TRBV7-9|TRBJ2-7|-
CASSQSTYEQYF
TGTGCCAGCAGTCAGAGTACCTACGAGCAGTACTTC
>TRBD2|TRBV2|TRBJ2-7|-
CASRGAAGEQYF
TGTGCCAGCAGGGGCGCAGCGGGGGAGCAGTACTTC
>-|TRBV20-1|TRBJ2-1|-
CSATSLAWGEFF
TGCAGTGCTACCTCACTAGCCTGGGGGGAGTTCTTT
>-|TRBV7-2|TRBJ2-7|-
CASSLSGRRDEQYF
TGTGCCAGCAGCTTAAGTGGCAGAAGAGACGAGCAGTACTTC
>-|TRBV3-1|TRBJ2-3|-
CASSQVSVGRADTQYF
TGTGCCAGCAGCCAAGTTTCAGTGGGCAGGGCAGATACGCAGTATTTT
>TRBD2|TRBV7-3|TRBJ2-2|-
CASSGGPSSGELFF
TGTGCCAGCTCGGGAGGGCCTTCGTCCGGGGAGCTGTTTTTT
>TRBD1|TRBV24-1|TRBJ1-5|-
CATSDLGQGAGRPQHF
TGTGCCACCAGTGATTTGGGACAGGGGGCAGGGAGACCCCAGCATTTT
>TRBD1|TRBV7-9|TRBJ2-7|many
CASSFSDRVPYEQYF
TGTGCCAGCAGCTTTTCGGACAGGGTTCCCTACGAGCAGTACTTC
>-|TRBV29-1|TRBJ2-3|many
CSETQGTDTQYF
TGCAGCGAAACACAGGGCACAGATACGCAGTATTTT
>TRBD2|TRBV15|TRBJ2-3|many
CATSGAGAGGRGFTDTQYF
TGTGCCACCAGCGGCGCGGGAGCGGGGGGTCGCGGTTTCACAGATACGCAGTATTTT
>-|TRBV7-2|TRBJ1-5|once
CASSDLYQPQHF
TGTGCCAGCAGTGACCTCTATCAGCCCCAGCATTTT
>-|TRBV24-1|TRBJ2-3|-
CATSDLGGRIDTQYF
TGTGCCACCAGTGATCTCGGGGGGCGCATAGATACGCAGTATTTT
>-|TRBV19|TRBJ2-7|-
CASSIEGSYEQYF
TGTGCCAGTAGTATAGAGGGCTCCTACGAGCAGTACTTC
>TRBD2|TRBV5-1|TRBJ2-2|once
CASTRLAGNTGELFF
TGCGCCAGCACCAGACTAGCGGGGAACACCGGGGAGCTGTTTTTT
>-|TRBV10-3|TRBJ1-6|many
CAIRRTNSENSPLHF
TGTGCCATCAGGAGGACAAACAGCGAAAATTCACCCCTCCACTTT
>TRBD1|TRBV7-9|TRBJ2-2|-
CASSLRDRGAGELFF
TGTGCCAGCAGTCTTCGGGACAGGGGGGCCGGGGAGCTGTTTTTT
>TRBD1|TRBV10-2|TRBJ1-6|-
CASNAGTGGISPLHF
TGCGCCAGCAACGCCGGGACAGGGGGTATTTCACCCCTCCACTTT
>-|TRBV6-2/TRBV6-3|TRBJ2-5|-
CASTRGKTSGGETQYF
TGTGCCAGCACCCGCGGGAAAACTTCAGGGGGAGAGACCCAGTACTTC
>-|TRBV7-8|TRBJ1-1|-
CASSPREENTEAFF
TGTGCCAGCTCACCACGGGAGGAGAACACTGAAGCTTTCTTT
>-|TRBV7-2|TRBJ1-2|many
CASSLVYMNYGYTF
TGTGCCAGCAGCTTAGTTTATATGAACTATGGCTACACCTTC
>-|TRBV4-1|TRBJ1-2|-
CASSLGQLNYGYTF
TGCGCCAGCAGCCTAGGTCAACTTAACTATGGCTACACCTTC
>TRBD1|TRBV27|TRBJ2-4|few
CASSPLQGKNIQYF
TGTGCCAGCAGTCCCCTACAGGGGAAAAACATTCAGTACTTC
>-|TRBV6-1|TRBJ2-2|-
CASSEREEAGELFF
TGTGCCAGCAGTGAAAGGGAGGAGGCCGGGGAGCTGTTTTTT
>TRBD1|TRBV7-2|TRBJ1-2|-
CASSQGAGDYGYTF
TGTGCCAGCAGCCAGGGGGCAGGGGACTATGGCTACACCTTC
>-|TRBV9|TRBJ1-6|-
CASSLYEGGNSPLHF
TGTGCCAGCAGCCTTTACGAAGGTGGGAATTCACCCCTCCACTTT
>TRBD1|TRBV19|TRBJ2-7|-
CASSPGTGDIYEQYF
TGTGCCAGTAGCCCCGGGACAGGCGATATCTACGAGCAGTACTTC